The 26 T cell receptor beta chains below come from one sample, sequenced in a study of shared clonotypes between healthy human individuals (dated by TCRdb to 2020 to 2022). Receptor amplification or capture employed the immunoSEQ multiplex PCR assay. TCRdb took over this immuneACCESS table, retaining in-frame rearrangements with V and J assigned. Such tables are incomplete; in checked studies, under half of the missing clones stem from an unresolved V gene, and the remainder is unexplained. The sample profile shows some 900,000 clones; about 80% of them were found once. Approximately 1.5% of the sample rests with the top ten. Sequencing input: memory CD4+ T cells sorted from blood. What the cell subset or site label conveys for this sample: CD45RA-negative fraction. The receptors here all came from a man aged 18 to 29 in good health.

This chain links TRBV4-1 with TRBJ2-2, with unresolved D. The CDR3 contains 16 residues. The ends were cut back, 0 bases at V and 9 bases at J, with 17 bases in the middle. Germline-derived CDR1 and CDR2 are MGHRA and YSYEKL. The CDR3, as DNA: TGCGCCAGCAGCCAAGAGCTCGATGGGGTGGTCAGGGAGCTGTTTTTT. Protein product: CASSQELDGVVRELFF.

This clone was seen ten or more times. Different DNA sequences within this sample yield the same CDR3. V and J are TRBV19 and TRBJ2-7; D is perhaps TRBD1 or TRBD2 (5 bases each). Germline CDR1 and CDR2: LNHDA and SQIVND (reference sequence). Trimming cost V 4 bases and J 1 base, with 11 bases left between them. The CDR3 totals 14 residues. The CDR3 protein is CASSNRDGSYEQYF. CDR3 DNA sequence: TGTGCCAGTAGTAACCGGGACGGATCCTACGAGCAGTACTTC.

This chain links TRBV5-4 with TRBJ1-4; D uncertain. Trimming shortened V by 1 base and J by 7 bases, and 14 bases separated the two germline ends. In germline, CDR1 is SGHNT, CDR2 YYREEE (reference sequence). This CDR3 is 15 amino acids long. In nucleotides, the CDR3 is TGTGCCAGCAGCTTGAAGGGAAGCGGTAGTGAAAAACTGTTTTTT. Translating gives CASSLKGSGSEKLFF.

CDR3: CASSIQGAGVETQYF. For the CDR3, the DNA is TGTGCCAGTAGTATTCAGGGGGCGGGCGTGGAGACCCAGTACTTC. The rearrangement uses TRBV19 and TRBJ2-5, with 8 bases that match TRBD1. The trim removed 3 bases at V and 5 bases at J, leaving 8 bases unmatched. The CDR3 is made up of 15 amino acids. The germline gives CDR1 LNHDA, CDR2 SQIVND (reference sequence). The whole variable domain, remainder taken from reference TRBV19 and TRBJ2-5, is DGGITQSPKYLFRKEGQNVTLSCEQNLNHDAMYWYRQDPGQGLRLIYYSQIVNDFQKGDIAEGYSVSREKKESFPLTVTSAQKNPTAFYLCASSIQGAGVETQYFGPGTRLLVL.

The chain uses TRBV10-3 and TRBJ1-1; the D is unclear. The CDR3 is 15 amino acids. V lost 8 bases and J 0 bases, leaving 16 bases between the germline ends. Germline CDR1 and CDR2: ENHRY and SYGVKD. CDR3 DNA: TGTGCCATCCCCCCCTCTCTGGAACTGAACACTGAAGCTTTCTTT. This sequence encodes CAIPPSLELNTEAFF.

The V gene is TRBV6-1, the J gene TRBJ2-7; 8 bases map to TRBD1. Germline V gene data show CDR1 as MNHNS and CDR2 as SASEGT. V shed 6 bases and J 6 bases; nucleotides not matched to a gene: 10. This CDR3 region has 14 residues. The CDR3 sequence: CASSSMTGVVEQYF. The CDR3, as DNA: TGTGCCAGCAGCTCCATGACAGGGGTAGTCGAGCAGTACTTC.

The CDR3 coding sequence is TGTGCCAGCAGTTACCCCAAGGGGGGGAATTCACCCCTCCACTTT. Its protein is CASSYPKGGNSPLHF. This chain connects TRBV6-6 to TRBJ1-6; D is perhaps TRBD1 (6 bases). The V gene's germline CDR1 is MNHNY and CDR2 SVGAGI (reference sequence). The CDR3 extends over 15 amino acids. The ends were cut back, 2 bases at V and 7 bases at J, with 12 bases in the middle.

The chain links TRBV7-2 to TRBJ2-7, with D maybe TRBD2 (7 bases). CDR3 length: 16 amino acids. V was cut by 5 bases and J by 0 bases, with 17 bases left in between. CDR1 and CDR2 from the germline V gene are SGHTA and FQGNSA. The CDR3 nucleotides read TGTGCCAGCAGCCCACTAGGGGGAGGGAGCTCCTACGAGCAGTACTTC. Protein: CASSPLGGGSSYEQYF.

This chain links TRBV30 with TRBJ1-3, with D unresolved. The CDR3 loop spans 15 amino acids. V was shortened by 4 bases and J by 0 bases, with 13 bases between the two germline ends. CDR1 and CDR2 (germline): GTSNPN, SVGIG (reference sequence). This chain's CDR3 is CAWTTRGISGNTIYF. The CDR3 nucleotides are TGTGCCTGGACGACAAGAGGGATCTCTGGAAACACCATATATTTT.

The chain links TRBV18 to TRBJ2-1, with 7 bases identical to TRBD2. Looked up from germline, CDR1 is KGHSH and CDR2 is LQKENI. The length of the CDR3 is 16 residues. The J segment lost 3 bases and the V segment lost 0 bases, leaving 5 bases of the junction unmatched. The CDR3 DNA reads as TGTGCCAGCTCACCACCATCTAGCGGAGACTACAATGAGCAGTTCTTC. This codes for CASSPPSSGDYNEQFF.

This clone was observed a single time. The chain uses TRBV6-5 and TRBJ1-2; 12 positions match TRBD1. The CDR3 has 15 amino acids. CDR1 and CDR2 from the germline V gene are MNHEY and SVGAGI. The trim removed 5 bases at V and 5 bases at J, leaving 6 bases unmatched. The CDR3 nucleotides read TGTGCCAGCAGTACCCGGGACAGGGGGCATTATGGCTACACCTTC. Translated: CASSTRDRGHYGYTF.

The CDR3 sequence is CAIRPDDGSSPLHF. The CDR3 nucleotides are TGTGCCATCAGACCGGACGATGGGAGTTCACCCCTCCACTTT. This chain uses TRBV10-3 with TRBJ1-6, with no clear D. Germline lookup yields CDR1 ENHRY and CDR2 SYGVKD. Trimming shortened V by 6 bases and J by 9 bases, and 15 bases separated the two germline ends. This CDR3 spans 14 amino acids.

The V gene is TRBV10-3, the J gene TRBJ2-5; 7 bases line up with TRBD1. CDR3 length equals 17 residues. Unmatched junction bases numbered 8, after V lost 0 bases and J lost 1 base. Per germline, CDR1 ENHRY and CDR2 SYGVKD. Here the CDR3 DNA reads TGTGCCATCAGTGAGTCGAGGGACAGCTGGGGCCAAGAGACCCAGTACTTC. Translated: CAISESRDSWGQETQYF.

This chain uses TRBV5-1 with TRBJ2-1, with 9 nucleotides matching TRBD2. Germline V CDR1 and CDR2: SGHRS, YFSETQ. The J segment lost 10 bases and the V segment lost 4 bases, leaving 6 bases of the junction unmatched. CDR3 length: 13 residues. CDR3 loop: CASSEETSGEQFF. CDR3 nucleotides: TGCGCCAGCAGCGAGGAGACTAGCGGAGAGCAGTTCTTC. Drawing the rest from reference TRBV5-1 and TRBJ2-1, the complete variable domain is KAGVTQTPRYLIKTRGQQVTLSCSPISGHRSVSWYQQTPGQGLQFLFEYFSETQRNKGNFPGRFSGRQFSNSRSEMNVSTLELGDSALYLCASSEETSGEQFFGPGTRLTVL.

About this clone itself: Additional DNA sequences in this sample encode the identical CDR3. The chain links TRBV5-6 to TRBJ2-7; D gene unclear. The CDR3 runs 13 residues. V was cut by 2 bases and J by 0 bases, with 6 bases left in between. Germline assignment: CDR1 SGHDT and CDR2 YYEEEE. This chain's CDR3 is CASSLPASYEQYF. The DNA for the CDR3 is TGTGCCAGCAGCTTACCCGCCTCCTACGAGCAGTACTTC.

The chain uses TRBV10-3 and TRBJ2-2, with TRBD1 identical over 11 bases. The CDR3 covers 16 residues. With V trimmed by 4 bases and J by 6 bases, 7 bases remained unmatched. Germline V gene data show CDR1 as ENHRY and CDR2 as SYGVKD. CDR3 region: CAISGTGTGGSGELFF. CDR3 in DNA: TGTGCCATCAGTGGAACCGGGACAGGGGGATCCGGGGAGCTGTTTTTT.

As DNA, the CDR3 is TGTGCCAGCAGTGAAGCCTGGGCCTCCTACAATGAGCAGTTCTTC. As protein: CASSEAWASYNEQFF. The chain is built from TRBV6-1 and TRBJ2-1; no clear D. CDR1 and CDR2 (germline): MNHNS, SASEGT. Trimming took off 0 bases at V and 0 bases at J, with 6 bases between the two ends. The CDR3 has 15 residues.

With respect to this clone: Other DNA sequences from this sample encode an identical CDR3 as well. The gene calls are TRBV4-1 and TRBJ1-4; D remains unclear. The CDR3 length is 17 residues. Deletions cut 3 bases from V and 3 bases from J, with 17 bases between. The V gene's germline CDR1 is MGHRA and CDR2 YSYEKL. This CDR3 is CASSQEERVRANEKLFF. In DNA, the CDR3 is TGCGCCAGCAGCCAGGAAGAGCGGGTTAGAGCTAATGAAAAACTGTTTTTT.

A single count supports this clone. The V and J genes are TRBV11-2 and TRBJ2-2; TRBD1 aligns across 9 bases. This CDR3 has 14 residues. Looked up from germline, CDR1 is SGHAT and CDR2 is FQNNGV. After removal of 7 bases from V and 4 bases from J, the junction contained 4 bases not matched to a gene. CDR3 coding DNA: TGTGCCAGCACCGGACAGGGGTCCACCGGGGAGCTGTTTTTT. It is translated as CASTGQGSTGELFF.

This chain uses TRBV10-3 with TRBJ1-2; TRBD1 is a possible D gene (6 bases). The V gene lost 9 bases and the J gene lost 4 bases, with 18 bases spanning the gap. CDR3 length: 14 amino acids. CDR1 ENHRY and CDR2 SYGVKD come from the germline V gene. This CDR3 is CAIKDPGVTYGYTF. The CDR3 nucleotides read TGTGCCATTAAAGACCCAGGGGTTACCTATGGCTACACCTTC.

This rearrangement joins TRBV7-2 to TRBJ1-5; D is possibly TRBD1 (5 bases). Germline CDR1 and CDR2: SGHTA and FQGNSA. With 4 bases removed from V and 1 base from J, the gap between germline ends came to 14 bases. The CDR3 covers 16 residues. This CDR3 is CASSSYGRDSNQPQHF. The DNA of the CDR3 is TGTGCCAGCAGCTCCTATGGCAGGGACAGCAATCAGCCCCAGCATTTT.

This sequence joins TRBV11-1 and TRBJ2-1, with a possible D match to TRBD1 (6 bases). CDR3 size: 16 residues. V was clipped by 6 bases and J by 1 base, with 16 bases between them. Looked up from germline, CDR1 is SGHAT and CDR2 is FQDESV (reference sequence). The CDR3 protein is CASRPIQGNSYNEQFF. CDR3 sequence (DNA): TGTGCCAGCAGACCAATACAGGGAAATTCCTACAATGAGCAGTTCTTC.

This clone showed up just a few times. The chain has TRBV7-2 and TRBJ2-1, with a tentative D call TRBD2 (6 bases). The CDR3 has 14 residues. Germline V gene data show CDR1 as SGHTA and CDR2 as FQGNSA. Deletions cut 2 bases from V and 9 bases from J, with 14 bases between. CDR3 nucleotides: TGTGCCAGCAGCTTAACGCGGGACGTCAGTGAGCAGTTCTTC. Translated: CASSLTRDVSEQFF.

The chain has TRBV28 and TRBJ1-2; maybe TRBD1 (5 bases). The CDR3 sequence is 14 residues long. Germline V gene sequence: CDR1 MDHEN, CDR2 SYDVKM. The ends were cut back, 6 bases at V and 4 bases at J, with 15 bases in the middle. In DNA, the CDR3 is TGTGCCAGCAGAACCGGGACGGACCTCTATGGCTACACCTTC. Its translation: CASRTGTDLYGYTF.

The CDR3 nucleotides are TGTGCCAGCAGCCCTAGGAGCGAGCGGAGCTCCTACGAGCAGTACTTC. Translation: CASSPRSERSSYEQYF. The rearrangement joins TRBV7-8 to TRBJ2-7; D is possibly TRBD2 (5 bases). CDR1 and CDR2 from the germline V gene are SGHVS and FQNEAQ. The CDR3 spans 16 residues. V was clipped by 5 bases and J by 0 bases, with 17 bases between them.

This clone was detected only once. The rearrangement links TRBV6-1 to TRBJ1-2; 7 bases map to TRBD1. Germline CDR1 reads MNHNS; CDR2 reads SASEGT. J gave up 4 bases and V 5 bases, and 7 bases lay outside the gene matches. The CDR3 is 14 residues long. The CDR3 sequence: CASSTRQGFYGYTF. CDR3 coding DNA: TGTGCCAGCAGTACCCGACAGGGATTCTATGGCTACACCTTC.